Listed below are T cell receptor beta chains from one sample, sequenced in a study of OX40 agonist ivuxolimab in advanced cancers. Data came from immunoSEQ multiplex PCR; TCRdb stores just in-frame clones and leaves some out. The sample gives roughly 10,000 clones, roughly 67% of which show up once; about 24% is in the top ten. The material was CD4+ or CD8+ T cells sorted from blood, obtained in a trial of the OX40 agonist ivuxolimab. These TCRs come from an adult with an advanced solid tumor such as melanoma, head and neck, liver or kidney cancer. Each CDR3 is given with its conserved first and last residue. Each record gives: V gene, D gene, clone size, J gene, CDR3 protein, CDR3 DNA. The D gene is left open where the match is weak. Not all rows give a size; the values are once, few, many and, for expanded clones, a class.

V gene: TRBV27; D gene: NA; clone size: NA; J gene: TRBJ2-6; CDR3 protein: CASSLSLSGANVLTF; CDR3 DNA: TGTGCCAGCAGTTTATCCCTTTCTGGGGCCAACGTCCTGACTTTC
V gene: TRBV7-2; D gene: TRBD1; clone size: few; J gene: TRBJ1-1; CDR3 protein: CASKREQGATGTEAFF; CDR3 DNA: TGTGCCAGCAAGCGGGAACAGGGGGCTACGGGCACTGAAGCTTTCTTT
V gene: TRBV10-3; D gene: NA; clone size: NA; J gene: TRBJ1-2; CDR3 protein: CAISAVIANYGYTF; CDR3 DNA: TGTGCCATCAGTGCAGTGATAGCTAACTATGGCTACACCTTC
V gene: TRBV5-6; D gene: NA; clone size: few; J gene: TRBJ2-7; CDR3 protein: CASSPSSAEEQYF; CDR3 DNA: TGTGCCAGCAGCCCGTCTAGCGCTGAGGAGCAGTACTTC
V gene: TRBV15; D gene: NA; clone size: NA; J gene: TRBJ1-4; CDR3 protein: CATSREDSHNEKLFF; CDR3 DNA: TGTGCCACCAGCAGAGAGGACAGCCATAATGAAAAACTGTTTTTT
V gene: TRBV30; D gene: NA; clone size: NA; J gene: TRBJ2-2; CDR3 protein: CAWKALTGELFF; CDR3 DNA: TGTGCCTGGAAAGCTCTCACCGGGGAGCTGTTTTTT
V gene: TRBV15; D gene: TRBD2; clone size: few; J gene: TRBJ2-5; CDR3 protein: CATSSGAGDQETQYF; CDR3 DNA: TGTGCCACCAGCAGTGGGGCGGGGGATCAAGAGACCCAGTACTTC
V gene: TRBV11-2; D gene: TRBD2; clone size: NA; J gene: TRBJ2-7; CDR3 protein: CASSAPLAGSSYEQYF; CDR3 DNA: TGTGCCAGCAGCGCGCCCCTAGCGGGAAGCTCCTACGAGCAGTACTTC
V gene: TRBV7-8; D gene: TRBD2; clone size: NA; J gene: TRBJ2-3; CDR3 protein: CASSLEASGAFTDTQYF; CDR3 DNA: TGTGCCAGCAGCCTAGAGGCTAGCGGGGCCTTCACAGATACGCAGTATTTT
V gene: TRBV7-2; D gene: NA; clone size: NA; J gene: TRBJ2-1; CDR3 protein: CASSPGAGWQFF; CDR3 DNA: TGTGCCAGCAGCCCAGGGGCAGGGTGGCAGTTCTTC
V gene: TRBV5-4; D gene: TRBD2; clone size: NA; J gene: TRBJ2-2; CDR3 protein: CASSRAGGHGELFF; CDR3 DNA: TGTGCCAGCAGTCGAGCGGGGGGCCACGGGGAGCTGTTTTTT
V gene: TRBV7-2; D gene: NA; clone size: NA; J gene: TRBJ2-1; CDR3 protein: CASSSDMTAFSNEQFF; CDR3 DNA: TGTGCCAGCAGCTCAGACATGACGGCGTTTAGCAATGAGCAGTTCTTC
V gene: TRBV19; D gene: TRBD1; clone size: NA; J gene: TRBJ1-1; CDR3 protein: CASSETGWGEAFF; CDR3 DNA: TGTGCCAGTAGTGAGACAGGGTGGGGTGAAGCTTTCTTT
V gene: TRBV4-1; D gene: TRBD2; clone size: NA; J gene: TRBJ2-3; CDR3 protein: CASSQEAGGPGDTQYF; CDR3 DNA: TGCGCCAGCAGCCAAGAAGCGGGAGGGCCCGGAGATACGCAGTATTTT
V gene: TRBV30; D gene: NA; clone size: NA; J gene: TRBJ1-1; CDR3 protein: CAWSPENTEAFF; CDR3 DNA: TGTGCCTGGAGCCCGGAAAACACTGAAGCTTTCTTT
V gene: TRBV28; D gene: NA; clone size: NA; J gene: TRBJ2-3; CDR3 protein: CASTRGLDHPSDTQYF; CDR3 DNA: TGTGCCAGCACCCGAGGTCTAGACCACCCCTCAGATACGCAGTATTTT
V gene: TRBV6-1; D gene: TRBD1; clone size: NA; J gene: TRBJ2-5; CDR3 protein: CASSVRDRGLQETQYF; CDR3 DNA: TGTGCCAGCAGTGTACGGGACAGGGGGCTTCAAGAGACCCAGTACTTC
V gene: TRBV30; D gene: TRBD1; clone size: NA; J gene: TRBJ1-4; CDR3 protein: CAWGEDRGSYEKLFF; CDR3 DNA: TGTGCCTGGGGAGAGGACAGGGGTTCTTACGAAAAACTGTTTTTT
V gene: TRBV6-5; D gene: TRBD2; clone size: NA; J gene: TRBJ2-5; CDR3 protein: CASSGAGGTMETQYF; CDR3 DNA: TGTGCCAGCAGCGGAGCGGGGGGGACGATGGAGACCCAGTACTTC
V gene: TRBV9; D gene: TRBD2; clone size: few; J gene: TRBJ2-5; CDR3 protein: CASSPKGLEETQYF; CDR3 DNA: TGTGCCAGCAGCCCGAAGGGACTAGAAGAGACCCAGTACTTC
V gene: TRBV5-1; D gene: TRBD2; clone size: NA; J gene: TRBJ2-3; CDR3 protein: CASSLQREVLDTQYF; CDR3 DNA: TGCGCCAGCAGCTTGCAGCGGGAGGTGCTAGATACGCAGTATTTT
V gene: TRBV19; D gene: NA; clone size: few; J gene: TRBJ2-2; CDR3 protein: CASSWGGAAGELFF; CDR3 DNA: TGTGCCAGTAGCTGGGGGGGGGCTGCCGGGGAGCTGTTTTTT
V gene: TRBV7-2; D gene: NA; clone size: few; J gene: TRBJ2-2; CDR3 protein: CASSLGPSGGELFF; CDR3 DNA: TGTGCCAGCAGCTTAGGACCGTCTGGCGGGGAGCTGTTTTTT
V gene: TRBV12-5; D gene: NA; clone size: NA; J gene: TRBJ2-3; CDR3 protein: CASGGTFTDTQYF; CDR3 DNA: TGTGCTAGTGGGGGGACTTTTACAGATACGCAGTATTTT
V gene: TRBV19; D gene: TRBD2; clone size: NA; J gene: TRBJ2-5; CDR3 protein: CASSIMVAGYQETQYF; CDR3 DNA: TGTGCCAGTAGTATTATGGTAGCGGGGTACCAAGAGACCCAGTACTTC
V gene: TRBV28; D gene: TRBD2; clone size: few; J gene: TRBJ2-3; CDR3 protein: CASSYGLAGVDTQYF; CDR3 DNA: TGTGCCAGCAGTTATGGACTAGCGGGAGTTGATACGCAGTATTTT
V gene: TRBV6-4; D gene: NA; clone size: NA; J gene: TRBJ2-3; CDR3 protein: CASSGGSTDTQYF; CDR3 DNA: TGTGCCAGCAGTGGCGGGAGCACAGATACGCAGTATTTT
V gene: TRBV7-2; D gene: NA; clone size: few; J gene: TRBJ1-6; CDR3 protein: CASTQGTSGSPLHF; CDR3 DNA: TGTGCCAGCACCCAAGGGACCAGCGGGTCACCCCTCCACTTT
V gene: TRBV7-3; D gene: NA; clone size: NA; J gene: TRBJ1-5; CDR3 protein: CASSFSGRQKPQHF; CDR3 DNA: TGTGCCAGCAGCTTCTCGGGACGCCAAAAGCCCCAGCATTTT
V gene: TRBV2; D gene: NA; clone size: NA; J gene: TRBJ1-5; CDR3 protein: CASDSYSNQPQHF; CDR3 DNA: TGTGCCAGCGACAGTTATAGCAATCAGCCCCAGCATTTT
V gene: TRBV5-5; D gene: TRBD2; clone size: NA; J gene: TRBJ2-5; CDR3 protein: CASSLDLAGGETQYF; CDR3 DNA: TGTGCCAGCAGCTTGGACCTAGCGGGTGGGGAGACCCAGTACTTC
V gene: TRBV6-1; D gene: TRBD1; clone size: NA; J gene: TRBJ2-7; CDR3 protein: CASRGPGQGYYEQYF; CDR3 DNA: TGTGCCAGCAGGGGGCCGGGACAGGGGTACTACGAGCAGTACTTC
V gene: TRBV5-4; D gene: TRBD1; clone size: once; J gene: TRBJ1-1; CDR3 protein: CASSLGGQGAEAFF; CDR3 DNA: TGTGCCAGCAGCTTGGGGGGACAGGGGGCTGAAGCTTTCTTT
V gene: TRBV19; D gene: TRBD1; clone size: medium-sized; J gene: TRBJ1-2; CDR3 protein: CASSLTDRAYGYTF; CDR3 DNA: TGTGCCAGTAGTCTAACGGACAGGGCCTATGGCTACACCTTC
V gene: TRBV10-3; D gene: TRBD2; clone size: NA; J gene: TRBJ2-6; CDR3 protein: CAISDTSGSASGANVLTF; CDR3 DNA: TGTGCCATCAGTGACACTAGCGGGAGTGCCTCTGGGGCCAACGTCCTGACTTTC
V gene: TRBV7-2; D gene: NA; clone size: few; J gene: TRBJ2-1; CDR3 protein: CASSLGMNEQFF; CDR3 DNA: TGTGCCAGCAGCCTCGGGATGAATGAGCAGTTCTTC
V gene: TRBV7-2; D gene: TRBD1; clone size: NA; J gene: TRBJ2-7; CDR3 protein: CASSSHRDRASYEQYF; CDR3 DNA: TGTGCCAGCAGCTCCCATAGGGACAGGGCCTCCTACGAGCAGTACTTC
V gene: TRBV5-1; D gene: TRBD1; clone size: NA; J gene: TRBJ2-4; CDR3 protein: CASSTTGGIDKNIQYF; CDR3 DNA: TGCGCCAGCAGCACCACAGGGGGAATAGACAAAAACATTCAGTACTTC
V gene: TRBV7-2; D gene: NA; clone size: NA; J gene: TRBJ1-2; CDR3 protein: CASSSSAAFYGYTF; CDR3 DNA: TGTGCCAGCAGCTCTAGTGCAGCTTTCTATGGCTACACCTTC
V gene: TRBV19; D gene: NA; clone size: medium-sized; J gene: TRBJ1-5; CDR3 protein: CASSGWEGQPQHF; CDR3 DNA: TGTGCCAGTAGCGGTTGGGAGGGGCAGCCCCAGCATTTT
V gene: TRBV7-6; D gene: TRBD2; clone size: NA; J gene: TRBJ2-7; CDR3 protein: CASSFGTSGRPSYEQYF; CDR3 DNA: TGTGCCAGCAGCTTCGGGACTAGCGGGAGGCCCTCCTACGAGCAGTACTTC
V gene: TRBV5-6; D gene: NA; clone size: NA; J gene: TRBJ2-7; CDR3 protein: CASSLPDSQYEQYF; CDR3 DNA: TGTGCCAGCAGCTTACCGGACAGTCAATACGAGCAGTACTTC
V gene: TRBV11-2; D gene: TRBD1; clone size: NA; J gene: TRBJ2-1; CDR3 protein: CASSYTGGPYNEQFF; CDR3 DNA: TGTGCCAGCAGCTACACAGGGGGTCCCTACAATGAGCAGTTCTTC
V gene: TRBV5-6; D gene: TRBD1; clone size: NA; J gene: TRBJ1-1; CDR3 protein: CASSSTGTDEAFF; CDR3 DNA: TGTGCCAGCAGCTCTACTGGGACAGATGAAGCTTTCTTT
V gene: TRBV6-1; D gene: NA; clone size: NA; J gene: TRBJ1-1; CDR3 protein: CASSELGGPNTEAFF; CDR3 DNA: TGTGCCAGCAGTGAATTAGGGGGGCCGAACACTGAAGCTTTCTTT
V gene: TRBV28; D gene: TRBD1; clone size: few; J gene: TRBJ1-2; CDR3 protein: CASTMGVQGNYGYTF; CDR3 DNA: TGTGCCAGCACCATGGGGGTACAGGGGAACTATGGCTACACCTTC
V gene: TRBV4-3; D gene: TRBD1; clone size: NA; J gene: TRBJ2-1; CDR3 protein: CASSQGQGVNEQFF; CDR3 DNA: TGCGCCAGCAGCCAGGGACAGGGAGTCAATGAGCAGTTCTTC
V gene: TRBV2; D gene: NA; clone size: NA; J gene: TRBJ2-3; CDR3 protein: CASRGDNTDTQYF; CDR3 DNA: TGTGCCAGCAGAGGGGACAACACAGATACGCAGTATTTT
V gene: TRBV6-4; D gene: NA; clone size: NA; J gene: TRBJ2-2; CDR3 protein: CASSASGTTGELFF; CDR3 DNA: TGTGCCAGCAGTGCCTCGGGGACCACCGGGGAGCTGTTTTTT